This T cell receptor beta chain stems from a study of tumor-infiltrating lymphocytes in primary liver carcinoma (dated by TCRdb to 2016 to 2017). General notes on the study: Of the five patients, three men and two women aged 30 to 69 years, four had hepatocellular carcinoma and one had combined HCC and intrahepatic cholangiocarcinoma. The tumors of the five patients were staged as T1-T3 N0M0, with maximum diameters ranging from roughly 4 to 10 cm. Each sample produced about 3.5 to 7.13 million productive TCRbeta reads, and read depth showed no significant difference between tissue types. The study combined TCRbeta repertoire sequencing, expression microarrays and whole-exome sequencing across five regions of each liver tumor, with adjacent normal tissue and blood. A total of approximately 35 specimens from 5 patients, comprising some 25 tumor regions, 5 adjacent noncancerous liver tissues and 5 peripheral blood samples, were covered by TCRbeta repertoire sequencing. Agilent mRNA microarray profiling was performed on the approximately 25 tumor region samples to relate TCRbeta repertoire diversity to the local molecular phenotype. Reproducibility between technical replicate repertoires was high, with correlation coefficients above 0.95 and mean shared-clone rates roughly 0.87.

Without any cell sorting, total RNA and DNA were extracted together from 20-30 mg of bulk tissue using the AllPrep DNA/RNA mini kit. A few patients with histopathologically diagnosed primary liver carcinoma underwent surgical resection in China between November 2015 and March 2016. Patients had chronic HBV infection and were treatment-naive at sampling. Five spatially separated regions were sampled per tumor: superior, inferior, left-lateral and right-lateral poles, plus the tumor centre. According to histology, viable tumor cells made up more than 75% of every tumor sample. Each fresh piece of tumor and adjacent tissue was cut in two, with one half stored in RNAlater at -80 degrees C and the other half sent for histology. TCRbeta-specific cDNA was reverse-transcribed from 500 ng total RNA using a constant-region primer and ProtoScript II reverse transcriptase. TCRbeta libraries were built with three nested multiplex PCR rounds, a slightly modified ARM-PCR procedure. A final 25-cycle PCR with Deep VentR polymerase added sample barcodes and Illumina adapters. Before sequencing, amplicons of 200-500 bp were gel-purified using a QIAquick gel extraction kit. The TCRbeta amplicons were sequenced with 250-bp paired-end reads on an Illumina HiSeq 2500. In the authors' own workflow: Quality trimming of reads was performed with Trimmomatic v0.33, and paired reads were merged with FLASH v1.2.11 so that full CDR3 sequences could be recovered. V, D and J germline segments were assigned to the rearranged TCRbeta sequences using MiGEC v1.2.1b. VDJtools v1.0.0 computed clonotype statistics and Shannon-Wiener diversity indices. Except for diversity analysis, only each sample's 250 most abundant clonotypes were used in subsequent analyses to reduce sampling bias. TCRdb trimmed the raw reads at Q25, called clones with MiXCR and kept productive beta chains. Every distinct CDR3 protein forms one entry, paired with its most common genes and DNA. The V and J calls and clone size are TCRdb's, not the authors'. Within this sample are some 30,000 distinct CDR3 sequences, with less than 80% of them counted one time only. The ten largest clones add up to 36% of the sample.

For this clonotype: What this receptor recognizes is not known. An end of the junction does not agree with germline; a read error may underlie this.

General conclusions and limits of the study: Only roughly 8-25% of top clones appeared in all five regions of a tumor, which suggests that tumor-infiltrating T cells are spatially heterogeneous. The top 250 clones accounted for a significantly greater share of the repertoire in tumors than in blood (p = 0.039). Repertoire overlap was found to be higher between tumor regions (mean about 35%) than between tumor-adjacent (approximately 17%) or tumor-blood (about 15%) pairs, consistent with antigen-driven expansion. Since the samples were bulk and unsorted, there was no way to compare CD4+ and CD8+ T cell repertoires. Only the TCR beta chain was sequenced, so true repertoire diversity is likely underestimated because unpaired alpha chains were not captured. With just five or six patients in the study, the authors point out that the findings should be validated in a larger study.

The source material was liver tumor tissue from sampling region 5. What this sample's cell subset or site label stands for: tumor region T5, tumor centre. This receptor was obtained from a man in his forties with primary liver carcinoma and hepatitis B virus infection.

DNA sequence: TGTGCCAGCAGTCTTTCACAGGGTTACGAACAGTACTTC. Its translation reads: CASSLSQGYEQYF. The sequence is built from TRBV12-3 or TRBV12-4 and TRBJ2-7, with a weak D call of TRBD1 (6 bases match). The CDR3 runs 13 residues from the cysteine to the phenylalanine. The entry retains the CDR3 DNA only, 39 bases that are in frame from base 1.